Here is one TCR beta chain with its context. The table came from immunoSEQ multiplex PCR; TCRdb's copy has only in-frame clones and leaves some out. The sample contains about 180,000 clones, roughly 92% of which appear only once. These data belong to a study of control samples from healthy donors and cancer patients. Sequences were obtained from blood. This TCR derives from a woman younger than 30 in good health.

Written as DNA, the CDR3 is TGTGCCAGCAGTGAGGGGTCAGGGTCGAATCAGCCCCAGCATTTT. This codes for CASSEGSGSNQPQHF. This chain links TRBV2 with TRBJ1-5; D possibly corresponds to TRBD1 (5 bases). Per germline, CDR1 SNHLY and CDR2 FYNNEI. V gave up 3 bases and J gave up 4 bases, with 13 bases separating them. The CDR3 is 15 residues long.